This T cell receptor (beta chain) was identified in a study of control samples from healthy donors and cancer patients. Sequenced by immunoSEQ multiplex PCR; TCRdb stores in-frame clones only, minus some. The sample yields fewer than 200,000 clones, around 94% seen once. CDR1 is KGHDR and CDR2 is SFDVKD in the germline V gene. The trim removed 0 bases at V and 0 bases at J, leaving 10 bases unmatched. CDR3 length: 20 residues. This clonotype originated in a man aged 60 to 69 with colorectal cancer. The sample comprised PBMCs. This chain links TRBV24-1 with TRBJ1-6, with 7 bases identical to TRBD1. The CDR3 here is CATSDLRRQGERSYNSPLHF. The CDR3 region has the DNA TGTGCCACCAGTGATTTGCGGCGACAGGGTGAACGCTCCTATAATTCACCCCTCCACTTT.